These 28 T cell receptor beta chains came from one sample sequenced in a study of T-cell reconstitution after alpha-beta-depleted transplantation in children. Researchers prepared the TCRbeta library using unique molecular identifiers, the study reports. Via MiXCR, TCRdb re-called the PCR reads, giving one row per CDR3 protein. The sample has about 980,000 distinct CDR3 sequences, 25% to 30% seen once. The sequences come from PBMCs, mostly from graft donor cells, collected 360 days after TCRalphabeta/CD19-depleted stem cell transplant. These TCRs come from a boy under two years old who had a stem cell transplant for SCID, so the T cells may come from the graft donor.

This clonotype has more than one count but fewer than ten. CDR3 DNA: TGTGCCAGCACCAGGGGGGCAGCGGATAATTCACCCCTCCACTTT. The encoded protein is CASTRGAADNSPLHF. The chain couples TRBV4-2 to TRBJ1-6, with 7 nucleotides matching TRBD1. The CDR3 covers 15 residues. With 7 bases clipped from V and 5 bases from J, the junction kept 8 bases outside the gene matches. Germline values: CDR1 LGHNA, CDR2 YNFKEQ.

This clonotype was detected only a few times. This rearrangement joins TRBV5-1 to TRBJ2-5; 7 bases line up with TRBD2. After removal of 2 bases from V and 2 bases from J, the junction contained 9 bases not matched to a gene. The CDR3 is 16 amino acids. Germline CDR1 is SGHRS and CDR2 is YFSETQ. CDR3 bases: TGCGCCAGCAGCTTTGTAGCGGGCGTCGTTCAAGAGACCCAGTACTTC. Translated, it gives CASSFVAGVVQETQYF.

The chain links TRBV19 to TRBJ1-5; no reliable D call. V lost 1 base and J 7 bases, leaving 11 bases between the germline ends. This CDR3 contains 14 residues. The germline V gene encodes CDR1 LNHDA and CDR2 SQIVND (reference sequence). The CDR3 reads CASSIVTQIQPQHF. The CDR3 coding sequence is TGTGCCAGTAGTATAGTAACCCAGATCCAGCCCCAGCATTTT.

There are a few counts of this clonotype. The rearrangement links TRBV12-3 or TRBV12-4 to TRBJ1-1; 7 bases are a match to TRBD1. V lost 8 bases to trimming and J lost 1 base; unmatched junction nucleotides: 4. CDR3 length: 13 residues. In DNA, the CDR3 is TGTGCCAGCGACAGGGAAACGAACACTGAAGCTTTCTTT. Its protein is CASDRETNTEAFF.

Details on this clonotype: In this CDR3 the conserved last residue, phenylalanine or tryptophan, is missing, so a read error is likely. V and J are TRBV12-3 or TRBV12-4 and TRBJ2-7, with 7 bases that match TRBD2. The CDR3 sequence is 16 residues long. V shed 6 bases, J shed 0 bases, and the junction held 11 bases outside the gene matches. The CDR3 loop reads CASRLRGRDYSYEQYC. CDR3 DNA: TGTGCCAGCAGACTTAGAGGCCGGGACTACTCCTACGAGCAGTACTGC.

Written as DNA, the CDR3 is TGCGCCAGCCAGGGACCGCTTAATCAGCCCCAGCATTTT. It specifies CASQGPLNQPQHF. The rearrangement links TRBV5-1 to TRBJ1-5, with D tentatively TRBD1 (5 bases). CDR1 is SGHRS and CDR2 is YFSETQ in the germline V gene. This CDR3 region has 13 residues. Trimming stripped 7 bases from V and 4 bases from J, with 12 bases between.

The V gene is TRBV20-1, the J gene TRBJ2-7; possibly TRBD1 or TRBD2 for D (5 bases each). V lost 1 base and J 6 bases, leaving 13 bases between the germline ends. Germline V gene data show CDR1 as DFQATT and CDR2 as SNEGSKA (reference sequence). The CDR3 totals 13 residues. As DNA, the CDR3 is TGCAGTGCTAGAGGCCCAGGGCTAGCCGAGCAGTACTTC. This translates into CSARGPGLAEQYF.

The gene calls are TRBV3-1 and TRBJ1-3; 9 nucleotides match TRBD1. The trim removed 8 bases at V and 0 bases at J, leaving 8 bases unmatched. Germline V gene sequence: CDR1 LGHDT, CDR2 YNNKEL (reference sequence). The CDR3 has 16 amino acids. Written as DNA, the CDR3 is TGTGCCAGCCGGAAACAGGGGGCCCCCTCTGGAAACACCATATATTTT. It encodes CASRKQGAPSGNTIYF.

The rearrangement joins TRBV24-1 to TRBJ2-1; D ambiguous. CDR3 length: 12 amino acids. The germline V gene has CDR1 KGHDR and CDR2 SFDVKD. Trimming removed 9 bases at V and 6 bases at J, with 11 bases between. The DNA of the CDR3 is TGTGCCACCCGGAGCTGGGCCAATGAGCAGTTCTTC. Translated, it gives CATRSWANEQFF.

The J gene is TRBJ1-4, the V gene TRBV4-1, with no clear D. CDR1 and CDR2 (germline): MGHRA, YSYEKL. The CDR3 covers 15 residues. V lost 1 base and J 4 bases, leaving 10 bases between the germline ends. The CDR3 protein is CASSQGTLDNEKLFF. CDR3 DNA: TGCGCCAGCAGCCAAGGAACGCTGGATAATGAAAAACTGTTTTTT.

In this sample, this clonotype turned up a few times. This sequence joins TRBV9 and TRBJ2-2, with D unclear. With 4 bases removed from V and 6 bases from J, the gap between germline ends came to 13 bases. In germline, CDR1 is SGDLS, CDR2 YYNGEE. CDR3 size: 14 residues. CDR3 protein: CASSQARPAGELFF. The CDR3 nucleotides are TGTGCCAGCAGCCAGGCCCGCCCGGCCGGGGAGCTGTTTTTT.

The J gene is TRBJ2-1, the V gene TRBV7-2; D remains unclear. V lost 1 base and J lost 13, with 14 bases in between. The CDR3 has 13 amino acids. In germline, CDR1 is SGHTA, CDR2 FQGNSA. CDR3 nucleotide sequence: TGTGCCAGCAGCTTAGTAGCCGGGTCAGCCCAGTTCTTC. This codes for CASSLVAGSAQFF.

The sample holds many counts of this clonotype. This sequence joins TRBV6-2 or TRBV6-3 and TRBJ2-1; TRBD2 aligns across 14 bases. CDR1 MNHEY and CDR2 SVGEGT come from the germline V gene. V was clipped by 2 bases and J by 1 base; unmatched bases: 7. The CDR3 sequence is 19 residues long. The CDR3 DNA is TGTGCCAGCAGTTACCCGGGGACTAGCGGGGGAGAATCCTACAATGAGCAGTTCTTC. This sequence encodes CASSYPGTSGGESYNEQFF.

With regard to this clonotype: Since no conserved phenylalanine or tryptophan closes the CDR3, a read error is the likely cause. The chain combines TRBV12-3 or TRBV12-4 with TRBJ1-4; D is possibly TRBD1 (5 bases). Trimming removed 6 bases from V and 8 bases from J, with 16 bases in between. The CDR3 spans 14 residues. In DNA form, the CDR3 reads TGTGCCAGCAGCAAAGGGGCCCTTGGGGAAAAACTGTTTTAT. Translating it yields CASSKGALGEKLFY.

V usage is TRBV4-1 and J usage is TRBJ2-7, with 8 nucleotides matching TRBD2. CDR3 size: 17 residues. Germline V gene data show CDR1 as MGHRA and CDR2 as YSYEKL. The J segment lost 0 bases and the V segment lost 1 base, leaving 8 bases of the junction unmatched. The CDR3 DNA is TGCGCCAGCAGCCAAGGGTCTACAAGCGGGAGCTCCTACGAGCAGTACTTC. Translation: CASSQGSTSGSSYEQYF.

This chain connects TRBV29-1 to TRBJ2-1; TRBD1 agrees at 9 bases. Losses at the gene ends were 0 bases for V and 3 bases for J; bases not matched to a gene: 6. The CDR3 spans 16 residues. Germline V gene sequence: CDR1 SQVTM, CDR2 ANQGSEA. In nucleotides, the CDR3 is TGCAGCGTTGAAGACGGGGACAGGGAAGGCTACAATGAGCAGTTCTTC. This translates into CSVEDGDREGYNEQFF.

This clonotype came up a few times. This chain links TRBV18 with TRBJ1-2, with D uncertain. This CDR3 is 15 amino acids long. Germline CDR1 is KGHSH and CDR2 is LQKENI. Trimming stripped 3 bases from V and 5 bases from J, with 16 bases between. The DNA of the CDR3 is TGTGCCAGCTCACCTTCGGCAAAGGAAGGGTATGGCTACACCTTC. Its translation: CASSPSAKEGYGYTF.

The chain carries TRBV10-3 and TRBJ2-7; a weak D match, TRBD2 (6 bases). CDR1 ENHRY and CDR2 SYGVKD come from the germline V gene. The ends were cut back, 8 bases at V and 2 bases at J, with 10 bases in the middle. The CDR3 extends over 12 amino acids. CDR3 residues: CAIGSGPYEQYF. The DNA of the CDR3 is TGTGCCATCGGCAGCGGGCCCTACGAGCAGTACTTC.

This clonotype was picked up a small number of times. V is TRBV4-2 and J is TRBJ2-3, with a tentative D call TRBD1 (6 bases). In germline, CDR1 is LGHNA, CDR2 YNFKEQ. The CDR3 loop spans 15 amino acids. The V gene lost 1 base and the J gene lost 1 base, with 9 bases spanning the gap. In nucleotides, the CDR3 is TGTGCCAGCAGCCAAGCGGCAGGGGGCACAGATACGCAGTATTTT. Its translation: CASSQAAGGTDTQYF.

The J gene is TRBJ2-5, the V gene TRBV27; D is uncertain. The germline CDR1 and CDR2 sequences are MNHEY and SMNVEV (reference sequence). The CDR3 is 13 residues long. Trimming pared 5 bases from V and 2 bases from J, leaving 9 bases between. The CDR3 protein is CASSGPRQETQYF. In nucleotides, the CDR3 is TGTGCCAGCAGTGGGCCAAGACAAGAGACCCAGTACTTC.

CDR3 nucleotide sequence: TGCAGCGTTGAGGACGGAGGCCCTGAAGCTTTCTTT. It specifies CSVEDGGPEAFF. This chain joins TRBV29-1 and TRBJ1-1, with D unclear. Germline V gene sequence: CDR1 SQVTM, CDR2 ANQGSEA. Trimming left V 3 bases short and J 6 bases short, with 11 bases between. The CDR3 length is 12 residues. Supplemented by reference TRBV29-1 and TRBJ1-1, the full variable domain reads SAVISQKPSRDICQRGTSLTIQCQVDSQVTMMFWYRQQPGQSLTLIATANQGSEATYESGFVIDKFPISRPNLTFSTLTVSNMSPEDSSIYLCSVEDGGPEAFFGQGTRLTVV.

This clonotype was seen repeatedly, ten times or more. The chain employs TRBV5-6 and TRBJ2-1, with TRBD1 identical over 7 bases. Germline V gene data show CDR1 as SGHDT and CDR2 as YYEEEE. The CDR3 contains 16 residues. V shed 1 base, J shed 0 bases, and the junction held 4 bases outside the gene matches. CDR3 sequence (DNA): TGTGCCAGCAGCTTGAACAGGGGTTTCTCCTACAATGAGCAGTTCTTC. This gives the protein CASSLNRGFSYNEQFF.

This clonotype turned up a few times. The gene calls are TRBV20-1 and TRBJ2-5; 7 bases are shared with TRBD2. From germline, CDR1 is DFQATT and CDR2 SNEGSKA (reference sequence). The junction had 8 bases not matched to a gene; V was cut back by 6 bases and J by 1 base. The CDR3 spans 14 residues. Here the CDR3 DNA reads TGCAGTGCGGGAGGGACGGGGACCCAAGAGACCCAGTACTTC. This encodes CSAGGTGTQETQYF.

The chain recombines TRBV12-3 or TRBV12-4 with TRBJ2-7; D could derive from TRBD1 or TRBD2 (5 bases each). The V end was cut by 3 bases, the J end by 9 bases, with 21 bases between. This CDR3 is built from 15 residues. The chain's CDR3 is CASSLGTPAVGAQYF. The CDR3 nucleotides are TGTGCCAGCAGTTTGGGGACGCCGGCGGTGGGAGCGCAGTACTTC.

The gene calls are TRBV20-1 and TRBJ2-7, with TRBD1 matching 8 bases. The CDR3 sequence is 14 residues long. The junction had 6 bases not matched to a gene; V was cut back by 5 bases and J by 0 bases. CDR1 DFQATT and CDR2 SNEGSKA come from the germline V gene (reference sequence). The DNA of the CDR3 is TGCAGTGCTTGGACAGGGAAAGGCTCCTACGAGCAGTACTTC. This encodes CSAWTGKGSYEQYF.

The rearrangement uses TRBV12-3 or TRBV12-4 and TRBJ2-1; 8 nucleotides align to TRBD1. Trimming removed 5 bases from V and 8 bases from J; junction bases left unmatched: 8. CDR3 size: 14 residues. The CDR3 reads CASSKDRVGDEQFF. CDR3 in DNA: TGTGCCAGCAGTAAGGACAGGGTCGGGGATGAGCAGTTCTTC.

The chain combines TRBV3-1 with TRBJ2-1; 9 nucleotides align to TRBD2. The CDR3 spans 19 residues. Trimming removed 7 bases from V and 1 base from J; junction bases left unmatched: 17. Germline V gene sequence: CDR1 LGHDT, CDR2 YNNKEL (reference sequence). In DNA, the CDR3 is TGTGCCAGCAAACTAGAGGGCGGGGGGGCCCCCAAATCCTACAATGAGCAGTTCTTC. Its translation: CASKLEGGGAPKSYNEQFF.

This clonotype showed up just once. The DNA for the CDR3 is TGTGCCAGCAGCCCTCTAGCGGGGGGGCAGGGTACGCAGTATTTT. It translates to CASSPLAGGQGTQYF. The J gene is TRBJ2-3, the V gene TRBV12-3 or TRBV12-4; TRBD2 aligns across 12 bases. The CDR3 length is 15 residues. V trimming: 6 bases; J trimming: 8 bases; junction bases outside the gene matches: 9.